This T cell receptor (beta chain) comes out of a study of tumor T cells in aggressive B-cell lymphoma. The CDR3 is made up of 15 amino acids. Per the germline V gene, CDR1 is SSHAT and CDR2 is FNYEAQ (reference sequence). Only one count was recorded for this clone. At one boundary the junction diverges from the germline segment, which might be a read error. The protocol was immunoSEQ multiplex PCR, while the TCRdb copy is restricted to in-frame clones and leaves out a portion. The sample includes 7,900 or so clones, approximately 78% of them seen just once. This chain uses TRBV7-7 with TRBJ2-1; weak D call: TRBD2 (5 bases). The clonotype comes from an adult with diffuse large B cell lymphoma. Material: tumor tissue. DNA for the CDR3: TGTGCTAGCAGCCCTAGTTGGGGAGATTACAATGAGCAGTTCTTC. It encodes CASSPSWGDYNEQFF.